The rows below give T cell receptor beta chains drawn from one sample of a study of T cell repertoires in cytomegalovirus infection. Their antigens are not known. TCRdb re-called the reads through MiXCR, storing one row per CDR3 protein. This sample has 830,000 or so distinct CDR3 sequences; approximately 32% occur once, and the top ten carry around an eighth. Sequencing was performed on cultured CD8+ T cells from PBMCs, taken from culture after CMV antigen stimulation. These receptors all come from a human donor in good health (CMV status not recorded). Some clones in this sample may be carry-over from other donors' samples. Both conserved end residues are part of each CDR3. The D gene is left open where the match is weak. Clone size is stated in some rows and not others, as once, few, many or a class when expanded.

d_gene: .; v_gene: TRBV5-8; abundance: few; j_gene: TRBJ1-3; CDR3aa: CASSLPSEYDSGNTIYF; CDR3nt: TGTGCCAGCAGCTTGCCCTCCGAGTACGACTCTGGAAACACCATATATTTT
d_gene: .; v_gene: TRBV20-1; abundance: once; j_gene: TRBJ1-2; CDR3aa: CSAPPYSEYGYTF; CDR3nt: TGCAGTGCCCCACCATATTCAGAGTATGGCTACACCTTC
d_gene: .; v_gene: TRBV6-4; abundance: .; j_gene: TRBJ2-3; CDR3aa: CASSETGEGDTQYF; CDR3nt: TGTGCCAGCAGTGAGACAGGGGAGGGGGATACGCAGTATTTT
d_gene: .; v_gene: TRBV6-5; abundance: few; j_gene: TRBJ1-2; CDR3aa: CASSETVTNYGYTF; CDR3nt: TGTGCCAGCAGTGAAACAGTCACTAACTATGGCTACACCTTC
d_gene: TRBD1; v_gene: TRBV11-2; abundance: many; j_gene: TRBJ2-7; CDR3aa: CASSSTNRGYEQYF; CDR3nt: TGTGCCAGCAGCTCTACCAACAGGGGTTACGAGCAGTACTTC
d_gene: TRBD2; v_gene: TRBV3-1; abundance: .; j_gene: TRBJ2-3; CDR3aa: CASSPSGSGWSSTDTQYF; CDR3nt: TGTGCCAGCAGCCCGTCGGGTAGCGGGTGGTCCAGCACAGATACGCAGTATTTT
d_gene: TRBD2; v_gene: TRBV28; abundance: .; j_gene: TRBJ2-1; CDR3aa: CTSSFPHSGGNYNEQFF; CDR3nt: TGTACCAGCAGTTTCCCGCATAGCGGGGGGAACTACAATGAGCAGTTCTTC
d_gene: TRBD1; v_gene: TRBV6-5; abundance: .; j_gene: TRBJ1-2; CDR3aa: CASTRTGDPYGYTF; CDR3nt: TGTGCCAGCACCAGGACAGGGGATCCCTATGGCTACACCTTC
d_gene: TRBD2; v_gene: TRBV27; abundance: .; j_gene: TRBJ2-5; CDR3aa: CASSSGSGETQYF; CDR3nt: TGTGCCAGCAGTTCAGGTAGCGGGGAGACCCAGTACTTC
d_gene: .; v_gene: TRBV7-6; abundance: many; j_gene: TRBJ2-5; CDR3aa: CASSLLYEGGSSETQYF; CDR3nt: TGTGCCAGCAGCTTATTATATGAGGGGGGCTCGTCGGAGACCCAGTACTTC
d_gene: TRBD2; v_gene: TRBV5-1; abundance: few; j_gene: TRBJ2-3; CDR3aa: CASSLEGGGAATVTDTQYF; CDR3nt: TGCGCCAGCAGCTTGGAAGGCGGGGGGGCGGCTACCGTTACAGATACGCAGTATTTT
d_gene: TRBD1; v_gene: TRBV19; abundance: .; j_gene: TRBJ2-1; CDR3aa: CASSRGTGLPRDEQFF; CDR3nt: TGTGCCAGTAGCCGGGGGACAGGCCTTCCTAGGGATGAGCAGTTCTTC
d_gene: TRBD2; v_gene: TRBV20-1; abundance: few; j_gene: TRBJ2-1; CDR3aa: CKTGTRVWEQFF; CDR3nt: TGCAAGACCGGGACTAGGGTCTGGGAGCAGTTCTTC
d_gene: TRBD2; v_gene: TRBV7-8; abundance: many; j_gene: TRBJ2-1; CDR3aa: CASSLVVSSGGLGDYNEQFF; CDR3nt: TGTGCCAGCAGCTTAGTCGTTTCTAGCGGGGGGTTAGGGGACTACAATGAGCAGTTCTTC
d_gene: TRBD1; v_gene: TRBV6-1; abundance: .; j_gene: TRBJ2-1; CDR3aa: CASRGTTGVSYNEQFF; CDR3nt: TGTGCCAGCAGAGGGACGACAGGGGTCTCCTACAATGAGCAGTTCTTC